This T cell receptor beta chain derives from a study of blood T cell repertoires in COVID-19 (dated by TCRdb to about 2020). As for the study more broadly: Samples covering the acute and convalescent phases of COVID-19 were provided by collaborators in the United States, Italy and Spain. A de-identified subject ID, COVID-19 status, age in years and sex were almost always included in the sample metadata. The dataset comprised deeply sampled blood TCRbeta repertoires from subjects exposed to, actively infected with, or recovered from COVID-19. HLA class I and class II types, where available, came from metadata supplied by the sample provider rather than from assay-based typing. The repertoires were released in a freely available public database meant as a resource for research on the immune response to SARS-CoV-2. The prospective study material was composed of cDNA or gDNA derived from T cells, B-cell-depleted T cells, or PBMCs. The samples were drawn from the first 160 participants of the ongoing ImmuneRACE study and from 950 to 1,500 subjects provided by 6 global collaborators.

Each collaborating institution followed its own protocols to collect whole blood in K2EDTA tubes. For TCRbeta analysis, collaborators shipped samples as frozen whole blood, isolated PBMCs, or DNA extracted from either of those sample types. Details on this clone: Its antigen is not yet known. Nothing much larger sits one base from this clone, and base qualities are not available.

What the authors observed across the whole study: How much clinical and demographic metadata was included differed by source and by participant, and the metadata was provided uncurated.

The germline ends are 10 bases apart after V is trimmed by 2 bases and J by 0 bases. Spanning cysteine to phenylalanine, the CDR3 consists of 15 amino acids. The sequence is cut down to CDR3 DNA, 45 bases in frame from base 1. Taken from the germline V gene, the CDR1 and CDR2 loops are SGHRS and YFSETQ. TCRbeta CDR3 regions were amplified from genomic DNA using the immunoSEQ Assay, a bias-controlled multiplex PCR. On the authors' methods: Within the assay, amplification of reference gene primers was used to estimate how many nucleated cells each sample contained. Sequence reads were collapsed and filtered to measure the absolute abundance of every unique TCRbeta CDR3 rearrangement. For each sample, productive Simpson clonality was calculated as the square root of Simpson's diversity index across productive rearrangements. Imported from immuneACCESS, the table was reduced by TCRdb to in-frame sequences with V and J called. These copies leave out some clones; in studies compared against another copy, an unresolved V gene accounts for under half, and the cause of the remainder is not known. Clone size and V and J calls were adopted from that table, with D and trimming inferred from the DNA. In this sample the table shows 250,000 or so clones, approximately 86% of which occur a single time. Around 1.8% of the sample is in the top ten clones.

The sequence was obtained from a man under 40 with active or convalescent COVID-19. Sequencing input: peripheral blood. The chain is encoded by TRBV5-1 joined to TRBJ2-3, with no confidently assigned D gene. The CDR3 in this case is CASSFRGSSTDTQYF. The nucleotides are TGCGCCAGCAGCTTTAGAGGATCTAGCACAGATACGCAGTATTTT.